This TCR beta chain was recorded in a study of T cells in Graves' hyperthyroidism and ophthalmopathy. Whole-study context: Prior to any treatment, at the point of initial diagnosis, peripheral blood was collected. Whole-study results and caveats: Expanded thyroid clonotypes (above 0.001) were mostly also found in blood. Through a model of 13 V-J features, ophthalmopathy was separated from stable hyperthyroidism.

This clonotype was observed a few times. Its cognate antigen is unknown. The TCR beta CDR3 regions underwent amplification using RNA transcripts as the source. A first-round RT-PCR of the TCR CDR3 used the HTBI primer set. TCRdb redid the calling of the multiplex PCR reads with MiXCR, one entry per CDR3 protein. The data hold some 760,000 distinct CDR3 sequences, with 13% to 15% observed a single time. CDR3 length equals 12 residues. The germline V and J ends were trimmed by 3 bases and 5 bases, with 7 bases remaining between them. In germline, CDR1 is SNHLY, CDR2 FYNNEI. Together with thyroid ultrasound, orbital computed tomography, serum thyroxine and TRAb, clinical symptoms were used for diagnoses.

The sequence was obtained from a woman aged 18-30 years with Graves' hyperthyroidism. The chain couples TRBV2 to TRBJ2-5, with D uncertain. Specimen: blood. CDR3 residues: CASSEVEETQYF. The DNA for the CDR3 is TGTGCCAGCAGTGAGGTGGAGGAGACCCAGTACTTC.